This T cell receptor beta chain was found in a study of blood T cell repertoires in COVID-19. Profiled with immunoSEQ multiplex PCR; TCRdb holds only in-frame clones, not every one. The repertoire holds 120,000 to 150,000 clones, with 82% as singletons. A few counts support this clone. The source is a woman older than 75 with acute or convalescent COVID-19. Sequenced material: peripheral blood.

The CDR3 loop reads CASSPASVHEQFF. The CDR3 nucleotides are TGTGCCAGCTCACCTGCTAGTGTACATGAGCAGTTCTTC. The chain links TRBV18 to TRBJ2-1; no reliable D call. V lost 3 bases, J lost 8 bases, and 11 bases lay in between. Germline V CDR1 and CDR2: KGHSH, LQKENI. The CDR3 consists of 13 residues.